The 20 T cell receptor beta chains below come from one sample, sequenced in a study of shared clonotypes between healthy human individuals (dated by TCRdb to the early 2020s). For the CD8 naive samples, CD45RO-negative cells were positively selected for CCR7, yielding a CD45RA+CCR7+ population from which TemRA cells were excluded. The library was built by means of the immunoSEQ multiplex PCR assay. TCRdb's version of the immuneACCESS table is confined to in-frame rearrangements and falls short of the full clone set. An unresolved V gene accounts for under half of the shortfall where checked; the remainder is of unknown origin. The sample data list almost 700,000 clones, and 92% of these were observed just once. The top ten clones comprise about a quarter of the sample. The sequencing sample was made of naive CD8+ T cells sorted from blood. The sample's cell subset or site label, decoded: CD45RA+CCR7+. Receptors originate from a man younger than 40 in good health.

The rearrangement links TRBV2 to TRBJ1-2; unclear D gene. Trimming left V 3 bases short and J 2 bases short, with 16 bases between. Germline V gene data show CDR1 as SNHLY and CDR2 as FYNNEI. CDR3 size: 16 residues. The CDR3, as DNA: TGTGCCAGCAGTGATGTCCTCAGCGCCGGGAACTATGGCTACACCTTC. This gives the protein CASSDVLSAGNYGYTF.

This clone appeared a few times. V is TRBV4-1 and J is TRBJ1-1; no reliable D call. Germline V lookup: CDR1 MGHRA, CDR2 YSYEKL. The CDR3 has 12 residues. V was trimmed by 0 bases and J by 8 bases, leaving 7 bases between them. In nucleotides, the CDR3 is TGCGCCAGCAGCCAAGATTTGAGAGAAGCTTTCTTT. Residues: CASSQDLREAFF.

In DNA, the CDR3 is TGCGCCAGCAGCCAAGTTATCAGCGGGAAAGATACGCAGTATTTT. Its translation: CASSQVISGKDTQYF. The V and J genes are TRBV4-1 and TRBJ2-3; TRBD2 matches at 7 bases. The V gene's germline CDR1 is MGHRA and CDR2 YSYEKL. The V segment lost 1 base and the J segment 5 bases; nucleotides outside the gene matches: 6. The CDR3 is made up of 15 amino acids.

The chain has TRBV7-9 and TRBJ2-2; 13 positions match TRBD2. The CDR3 has 16 residues. CDR1 is SEHNR, CDR2 FQNEAQ, per germline (reference sequence). The ends lost 5 bases at V and 5 bases at J; junction bases unmatched: 5. CDR3 DNA sequence: TGTGCCAGCAGCGCGGGACTAGCGGGAAGAACCGGGGAGCTGTTTTTT. It codes for CASSAGLAGRTGELFF.

The J gene is TRBJ1-2, the V gene TRBV29-1; no clear D gene. V was shortened by 4 bases and J by 3 bases, with 18 bases between the two germline ends. Germline loops: CDR1 SQVTM, CDR2 ANQGSEA. The CDR3 contains 15 residues. The CDR3: CSVGASEQAYYGYTF. The DNA of the CDR3 is TGCAGCGTTGGGGCTTCGGAGCAGGCTTACTATGGCTACACCTTC.

The chain joins TRBV18 to TRBJ2-2; D is unresolved. Trimming shortened V by 0 bases and J by 0 bases, and 8 bases separated the two germline ends. Germline lookup yields CDR1 KGHSH and CDR2 LQKENI. The CDR3 has 16 amino acids. CDR3 nucleotides: TGTGCCAGCTCACCACCGGCGACAACGAACACCGGGGAGCTGTTTTTT. It encodes CASSPPATTNTGELFF.

J is TRBJ2-7 and V is TRBV5-5, with 10 bases fitting TRBD2. This CDR3 is 15 amino acids long. The ends lost 5 bases at V and 2 bases at J; junction bases unmatched: 7. Germline V gives CDR1 SGHKS, CDR2 YYEKEE (reference sequence). The CDR3 DNA sequence: TGTGCCAGCAGTTCCGGGACTAGCGCCGCCTACGAGCAGTACTTC. Protein product: CASSSGTSAAYEQYF.

On this clone: Compared with germline, one end of the junction differs, possibly owing to a read error. The genes are TRBV29-1 and TRBJ2-1, with no clear D. The CDR3 has 13 residues. The germline gives CDR1 SQVTM, CDR2 ANQGSEA. Here the CDR3 DNA reads TGCAGCGCTGAAGAAGGCCTTGGGAATGAGCAGTTCTTC. This gives the protein CSAEEGLGNEQFF.

For this clone: Other DNA sequences in the same sample also yield this CDR3. The chain employs TRBV5-4 and TRBJ2-1, with 7 nucleotides matching TRBD2. V was pared by 4 bases and J by 6 bases, with 1 base of the junction left unmatched. CDR1 and CDR2 (germline): SGHNT, YYREEE (reference sequence). The CDR3 is made up of 12 amino acids. CDR3 DNA: TGTGCCAGCAGCCCGGGGGGCAATGAGCAGTTCTTC. Residues: CASSPGGNEQFF.

This clone was observed a single time. V gene TRBV7-9 combines with J gene TRBJ2-7; 9 bases fit TRBD1. V lost 5 bases to trimming and J lost 4 bases; unmatched junction nucleotides: 9. Germline V gene lookup returns CDR1 SEHNR and CDR2 FQNEAQ (reference sequence). The CDR3 sequence is 15 residues long. As DNA, the CDR3 is TGTGCCAGCAGCCTCGGGACAGGGAAGTCTTACGAGCAGTACTTC. Amino acids: CASSLGTGKSYEQYF.

The J gene is TRBJ2-2, the V gene TRBV7-9; D is undetermined. The germline V gene has CDR1 SEHNR and CDR2 FQNEAQ (reference sequence). The CDR3 sequence is 15 residues long. V was clipped by 1 base and J by 3 bases, with 9 bases between them. The chain's CDR3 is CASSLVPRYTGELFF. The CDR3 DNA sequence: TGTGCCAGCAGCTTAGTACCGCGGTACACCGGGGAGCTGTTTTTT.

V usage is TRBV29-1 and J usage is TRBJ2-1; 7 bases match TRBD1. This CDR3 has 14 residues. Unmatched junction bases numbered 11, after V lost 6 bases and J lost 6 bases. Germline V gives CDR1 SQVTM, CDR2 ANQGSEA. CDR3 in amino acids: CSVYRGSSPNEQFF. Written as DNA, the CDR3 is TGCAGCGTCTACAGGGGCTCTTCCCCCAATGAGCAGTTCTTC.

About this clone: Other nucleotide sequences in the sample specify the same CDR3. The gene calls are TRBV28 and TRBJ1-1; D is perhaps TRBD1 (5 bases). The CDR3 runs 14 residues. The ends were cut back, 3 bases at V and 0 bases at J, with 8 bases in the middle. Germline CDR1 and CDR2: MDHEN and SYDVKM. CDR3 in amino acids: CASSLRGLNTEAFF. Here the CDR3 DNA reads TGTGCCAGCAGTTTGCGGGGCCTGAACACTGAAGCTTTCTTT.

The chain combines TRBV27 with TRBJ2-3; D uncertain. CDR1 MNHEY and CDR2 SMNVEV come from the germline V gene (reference sequence). The CDR3 is 11 amino acids. Trimming took 10 bases from V and 5 from J, leaving 10 bases between them. CDR3 in amino acids: CAIHGKDTQYF. The CDR3 DNA sequence: TGTGCCATCCACGGTAAAGATACGCAGTATTTT.

This clone was detected once. V gene TRBV4-3 combines with J gene TRBJ1-1; 7 bases agree with TRBD1. After removal of 0 bases from V and 6 bases from J, the junction contained 4 bases not matched to a gene. This CDR3 contains 14 residues. Germline V gene sequence: CDR1 LGHNA, CDR2 YSLEER. CDR3 coding DNA: TGCGCCAGCAGCCAAGAGGGACAGATGTCTGAAGCTTTCTTT. Translation gives CASSQEGQMSEAFF.

This clone was picked up one time. The chain carries TRBV27 and TRBJ2-4; TRBD1 matches at 7 bases. After removal of 6 bases from V and 0 bases from J, the junction contained 14 bases not matched to a gene. CDR1 and CDR2 from the germline V gene are MNHEY and SMNVEV (reference sequence). The CDR3 is made up of 18 amino acids. CDR3 sequence: CASSNHLTGSLAKNIQYF. The CDR3 DNA sequence: TGTGCCAGCAGCAATCACTTGACAGGGAGTCTAGCCAAAAACATTCAGTACTTC.

On this clone: The same CDR3 can be traced to other DNA sequences in this sample. V gene TRBV6-5 combines with J gene TRBJ2-7; D ambiguous. The CDR3 sequence is 13 residues long. Trimming took off 2 bases at V and 1 base at J, with 6 bases between the two ends. Germline V gene data show CDR1 as MNHEY and CDR2 as SVGAGI. The CDR3 loop is CASSYGVSYEQYF. CDR3 in DNA: TGTGCCAGCAGTTACGGCGTTTCCTACGAGCAGTACTTC.

This clone was detected only once. V gene TRBV7-9 combines with J gene TRBJ2-7; no definite D call. This CDR3 comprises 14 residues. V was shortened by 5 bases and J by 1 base, with 12 bases between the two germline ends. The germline CDR1 and CDR2 sequences are SEHNR and FQNEAQ (reference sequence). The CDR3 DNA reads TGTGCCAGCAGCCCTACTATAGCTTCCTACGAGCAGTACTTC. Translation: CASSPTIASYEQYF.

The J gene is TRBJ2-7, the V gene TRBV5-5, with TRBD2 matching over 9 bases. CDR3 length: 15 residues. The J segment lost 2 bases and the V segment lost 4 bases, leaving 7 bases of the junction unmatched. The V gene's germline CDR1 is SGHKS and CDR2 YYEKEE (reference sequence). The DNA of the CDR3 is TGTGCCAGCAGCCCGACTAGCGGAGGTGCCTACGAGCAGTACTTC. Translated: CASSPTSGGAYEQYF.

The genes are TRBV5-5 and TRBJ1-5; no clear D gene. Trimming left V 2 bases short and J 1 base short, with 13 bases between. There are 16 residues in the CDR3. CDR1 is SGHKS and CDR2 is YYEKEE in the germline V gene (reference sequence). The CDR3 DNA is TGTGCCAGCAGCTTTTATGGCAGCCCGAGCAATCAGCCCCAGCATTTT. Protein sequence: CASSFYGSPSNQPQHF. Based on the CDR3 plus reference TRBV5-5 and TRBJ1-5, the full variable domain is DAGVTQSPTHLIKTRGQQVTLRCSPISGHKSVSWYQQVLGQGPQFIFQYYEKEERGRGNFPDRFSARQFPNYSSELNVNALLLGDSALYLCASSFYGSPSNQPQHFGDGTRLSIL.